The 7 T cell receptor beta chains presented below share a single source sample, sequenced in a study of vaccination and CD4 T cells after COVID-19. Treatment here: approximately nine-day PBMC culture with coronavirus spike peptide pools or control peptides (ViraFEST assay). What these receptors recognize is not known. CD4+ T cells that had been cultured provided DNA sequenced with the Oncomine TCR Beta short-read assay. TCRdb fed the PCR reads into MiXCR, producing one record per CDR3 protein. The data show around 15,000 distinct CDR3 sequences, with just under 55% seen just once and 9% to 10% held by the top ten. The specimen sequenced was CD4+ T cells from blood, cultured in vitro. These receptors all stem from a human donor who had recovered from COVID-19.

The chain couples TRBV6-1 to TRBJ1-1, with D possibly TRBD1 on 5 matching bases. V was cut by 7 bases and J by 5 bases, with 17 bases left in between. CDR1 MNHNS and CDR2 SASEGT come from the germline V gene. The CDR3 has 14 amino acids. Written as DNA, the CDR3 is TGTGCCAGCAACTCTAGGTGGCAGGGTACTGAAGCTTTCTTT. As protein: CASNSRWQGTEAFF.

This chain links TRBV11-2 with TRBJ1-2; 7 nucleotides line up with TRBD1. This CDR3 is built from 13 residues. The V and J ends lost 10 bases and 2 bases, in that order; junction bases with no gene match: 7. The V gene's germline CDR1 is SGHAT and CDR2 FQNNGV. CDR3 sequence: CATVKTGNYGYTF. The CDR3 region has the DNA TGTGCCACCGTAAAGACAGGGAACTATGGCTACACCTTC.

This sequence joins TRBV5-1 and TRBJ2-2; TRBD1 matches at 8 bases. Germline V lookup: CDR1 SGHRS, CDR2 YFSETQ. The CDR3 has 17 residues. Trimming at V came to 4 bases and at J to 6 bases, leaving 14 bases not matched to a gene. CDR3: CASSQESQGAFAGELFF. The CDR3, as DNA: TGCGCCAGCAGCCAAGAGTCCCAGGGGGCGTTTGCCGGGGAGCTGTTTTTT.

CDR3 in DNA: TGCGCCAGCAGTGAGGAGCGTTCCTCCTACAATGAGCAGTTCTTC. Protein: CASSEERSSYNEQFF. V and J are TRBV10-1 and TRBJ2-1; no definite D call. Trimming removed 2 bases at V and 0 bases at J, with 8 bases between. The CDR3 has 15 residues. Germline CDR1 is WNHNN and CDR2 is SYGVQD (reference sequence).

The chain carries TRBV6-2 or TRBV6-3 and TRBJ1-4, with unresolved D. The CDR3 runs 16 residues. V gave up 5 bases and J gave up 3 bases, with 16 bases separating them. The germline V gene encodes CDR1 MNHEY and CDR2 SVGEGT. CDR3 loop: CASSRPTTGSNEKLFF. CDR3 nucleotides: TGTGCCAGCAGTCGCCCCACCACCGGGTCTAATGAAAAACTGTTTTTT.

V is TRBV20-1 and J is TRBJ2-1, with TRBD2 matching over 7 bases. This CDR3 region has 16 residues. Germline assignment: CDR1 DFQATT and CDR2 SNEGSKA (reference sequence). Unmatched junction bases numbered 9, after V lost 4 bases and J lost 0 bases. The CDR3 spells CSAIQPLAPSYNEQFF. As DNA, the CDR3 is TGCAGTGCTATCCAGCCACTAGCGCCCTCCTACAATGAGCAGTTCTTC.

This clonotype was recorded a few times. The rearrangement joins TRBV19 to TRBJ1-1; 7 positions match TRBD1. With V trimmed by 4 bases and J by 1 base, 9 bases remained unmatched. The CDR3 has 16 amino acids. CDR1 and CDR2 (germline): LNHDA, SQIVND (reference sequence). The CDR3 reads CASSTSRQGPNTEAFF. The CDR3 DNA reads TGTGCCAGTAGTACCTCGAGACAGGGCCCGAACACTGAAGCTTTCTTT.